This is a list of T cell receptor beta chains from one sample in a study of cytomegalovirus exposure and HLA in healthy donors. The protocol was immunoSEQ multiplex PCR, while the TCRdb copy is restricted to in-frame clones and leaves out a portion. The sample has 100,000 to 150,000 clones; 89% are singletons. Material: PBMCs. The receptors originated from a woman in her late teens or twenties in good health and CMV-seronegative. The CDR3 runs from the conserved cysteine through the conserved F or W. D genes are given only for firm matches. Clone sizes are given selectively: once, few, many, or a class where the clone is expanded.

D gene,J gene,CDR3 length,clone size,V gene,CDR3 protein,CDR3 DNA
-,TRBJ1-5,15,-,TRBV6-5,CASSPRGAGAQPQHF,TGTGCCAGCAGCCCAAGAGGGGCGGGGGCTCAGCCCCAGCATTTT
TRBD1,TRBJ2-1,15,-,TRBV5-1,CASSLDTGGYNEQFF,TGCGCCAGCAGCTTAGATACAGGGGGCTACAATGAGCAGTTCTTC
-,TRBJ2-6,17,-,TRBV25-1,CASSESAGVSGANVLTF,TGTGCCAGCAGTGAATCGGCAGGGGTTTCCGGGGCCAACGTCCTGACTTTC
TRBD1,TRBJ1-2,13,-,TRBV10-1,CASSKGQEYGYTF,TGCGCCAGCAGTAAGGGACAGGAGTATGGCTACACCTTC
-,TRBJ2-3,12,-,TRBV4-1,CASSQSEDTQYF,TGCGCCAGCAGCCAATCTGAGGATACGCAGTATTTT
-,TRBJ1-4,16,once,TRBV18,CASSPPQVGTNEKLFF,TGTGCCAGCTCACCACCCCAAGTTGGCACTAATGAAAAACTGTTTTTT
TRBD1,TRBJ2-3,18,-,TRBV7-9,CASSPAQSRDSTLDTQYF,TGTGCCAGCAGCCCAGCCCAGAGTCGGGACAGTACTCTTGATACGCAGTATTTT
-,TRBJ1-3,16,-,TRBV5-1,CASSSTGDSSGNTIYF,TGCGCCAGCAGCTCGACAGGAGACTCCTCTGGAAACACCATATATTTT
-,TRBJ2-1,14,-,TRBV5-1,CASSPGGQYNEQFF,TGCGCCAGCAGTCCGGGGGGACAATACAATGAGCAGTTCTTC
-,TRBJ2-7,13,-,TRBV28,CASTSGRPYEQYF,TGTGCCAGCACCTCCGGGAGACCCTACGAGCAGTACTTC
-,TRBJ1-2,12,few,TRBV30,CAWVDSNYGYTF,TGTGCCTGGGTTGACTCTAACTATGGCTACACCTTC
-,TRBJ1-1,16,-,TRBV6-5,CASSYHRGGLNTEAFF,TGTGCCAGCAGTTACCATAGAGGCGGTTTAAACACTGAAGCTTTCTTT
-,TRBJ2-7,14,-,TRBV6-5,CASSYSGRGYEQYF,TGTGCCAGCAGTTACTCCGGCAGGGGCTACGAGCAGTACTTC
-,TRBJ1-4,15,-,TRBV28,CASSFSSQGNEKLFF,TGTGCCAGCAGTTTTTCGTCTCAGGGTAATGAAAAACTGTTTTTT
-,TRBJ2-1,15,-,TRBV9,CASSAPAAGRNEQFF,TGTGCCAGCAGCGCCCCCGCAGCGGGCAGAAATGAGCAGTTCTTC
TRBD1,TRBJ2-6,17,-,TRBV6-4,CASSDGTGGAGANVLTF,TGTGCCAGCAGTGACGGGACAGGGGGCGCTGGGGCCAACGTCCTGACTTTC
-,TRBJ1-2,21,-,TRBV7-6,CASSLSPSTIPRDVFFSGYTF,TGTGCCAGCAGCTTAAGCCCGTCTACGATTCCTCGAGATGTATTTTTTTCTGGCTACACCTTC